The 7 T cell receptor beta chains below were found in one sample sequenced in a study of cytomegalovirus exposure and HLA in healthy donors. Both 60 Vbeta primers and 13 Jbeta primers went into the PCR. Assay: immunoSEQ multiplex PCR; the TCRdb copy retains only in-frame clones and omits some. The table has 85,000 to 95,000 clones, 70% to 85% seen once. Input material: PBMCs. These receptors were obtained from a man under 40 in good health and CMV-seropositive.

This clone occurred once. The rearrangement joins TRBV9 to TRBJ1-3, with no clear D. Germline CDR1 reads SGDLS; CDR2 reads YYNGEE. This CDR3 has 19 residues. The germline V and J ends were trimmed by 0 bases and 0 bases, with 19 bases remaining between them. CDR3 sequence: CASSVGVGGLHASGNTIYF. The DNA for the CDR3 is TGTGCCAGCAGCGTAGGGGTCGGCGGGCTCCACGCCTCTGGAAACACCATATATTTT.

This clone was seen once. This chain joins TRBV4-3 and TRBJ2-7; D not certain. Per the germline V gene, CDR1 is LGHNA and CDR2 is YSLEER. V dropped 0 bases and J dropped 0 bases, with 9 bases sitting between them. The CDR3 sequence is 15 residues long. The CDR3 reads CASSQDGRTSYEQYF. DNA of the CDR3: TGCGCCAGCAGCCAAGATGGCCGTACCTCCTACGAGCAGTACTTC.

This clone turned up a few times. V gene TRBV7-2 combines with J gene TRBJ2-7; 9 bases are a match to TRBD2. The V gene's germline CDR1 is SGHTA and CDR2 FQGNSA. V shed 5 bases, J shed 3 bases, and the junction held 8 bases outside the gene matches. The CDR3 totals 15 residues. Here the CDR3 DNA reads TGTGCCAGCAGCCGCGCTCTAGCGGGAAGCTACGAGCAGTACTTC. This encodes CASSRALAGSYEQYF.

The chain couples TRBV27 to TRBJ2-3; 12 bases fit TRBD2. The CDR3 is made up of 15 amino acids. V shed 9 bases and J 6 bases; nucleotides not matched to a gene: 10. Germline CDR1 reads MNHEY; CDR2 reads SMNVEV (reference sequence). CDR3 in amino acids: CASSLLAGGGDTQYF. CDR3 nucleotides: TGTGCCAGTTCCCTTCTAGCGGGAGGGGGTGATACGCAGTATTTT.

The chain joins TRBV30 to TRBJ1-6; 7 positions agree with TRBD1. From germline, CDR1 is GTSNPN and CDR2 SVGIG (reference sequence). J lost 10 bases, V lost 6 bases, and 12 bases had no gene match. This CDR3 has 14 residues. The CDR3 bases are TGTGCCTGCCAGACAGGGCAGGGGGGATCACCCCTCCACTTT. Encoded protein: CACQTGQGGSPLHF.

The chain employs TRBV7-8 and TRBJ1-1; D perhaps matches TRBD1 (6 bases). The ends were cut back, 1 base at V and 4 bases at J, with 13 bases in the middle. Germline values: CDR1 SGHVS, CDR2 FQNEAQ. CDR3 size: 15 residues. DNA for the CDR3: TGTGCCAGCAGCTTAGGGGGGGGCGTGGGCACTGAAGCTTTCTTT. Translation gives CASSLGGGVGTEAFF.

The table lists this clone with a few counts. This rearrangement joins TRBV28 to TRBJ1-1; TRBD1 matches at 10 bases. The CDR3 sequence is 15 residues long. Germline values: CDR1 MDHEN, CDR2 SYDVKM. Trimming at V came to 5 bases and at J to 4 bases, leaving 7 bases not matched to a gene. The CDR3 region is CASSTHGTGVTEAFF. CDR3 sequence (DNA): TGTGCCAGCAGTACCCACGGGACAGGGGTCACTGAAGCTTTCTTT.